Listed below are T cell receptor beta chains from one sample, sequenced in a study of quantifying T cell responses using KT2 cells. MiXCR, run by TCRdb on the UMI-ligation and nested PCR reads, gives a single entry per CDR3 protein. The sample has 31,000 or so distinct CDR3 sequences, over 9% seen once. The material sequenced was PBMCs spiked with cells of the T cell clone KT2. The receptors originated from a human donor. Each CDR3 is given with its conserved first and last residue. The D gene is left open where the match is weak. Clone size is not always given. Where it is, it says once, few, many or a class for expanded clones.

D gene: NA
V gene: TRBV7-2
J gene: TRBJ2-4
clone size: few
CDR3 DNA: TGTGCCAGCAGCTTGTATTCGGGGGCCGGAAAAAACATTCAGTACTTC
CDR3 protein: CASSLYSGAGKNIQYF

D gene: NA
V gene: TRBV4-1
J gene: TRBJ2-7
clone size: few
CDR3 DNA: TGCGCCAGCAGTCCCGCCGGGTACTACGAGCAGTACTTC
CDR3 protein: CASSPAGYYEQYF

D gene: TRBD1
V gene: TRBV7-6
J gene: TRBJ1-4
clone size: NA
CDR3 DNA: TGTGCCAGCAGCCTACGGCCCCCGGGACAGAATGAAAAACTGTTTTTT
CDR3 protein: CASSLRPPGQNEKLFF

D gene: NA
V gene: TRBV5-1
J gene: TRBJ2-1
clone size: few
CDR3 DNA: TGCGCCAGCAGCTTAGCGTTTTTGAGCTCCTACAATGAGCAGTTCTTC
CDR3 protein: CASSLAFLSSYNEQFF

D gene: TRBD1
V gene: TRBV12-3/TRBV12-4
J gene: TRBJ2-5
clone size: few
CDR3 DNA: TGTGCCAGCAGTTCAACAGGGGGCGCGGAGACCCAGTACTTC
CDR3 protein: CASSSTGGAETQYF

D gene: NA
V gene: TRBV5-1
J gene: TRBJ2-1
clone size: NA
CDR3 DNA: TGCGCCAGCAGCTTGGTGAGCGCTTACAATGAGCAGTTCTTC
CDR3 protein: CASSLVSAYNEQFF

D gene: NA
V gene: TRBV7-3
J gene: TRBJ2-3
clone size: NA
CDR3 DNA: TGTGCCAGCAGCTCCAGGACCACAGATACGCAGTATTTT
CDR3 protein: CASSSRTTDTQYF

D gene: NA
V gene: TRBV7-9
J gene: TRBJ1-6
clone size: once
CDR3 DNA: TGTGCCAGCAGCTTAGGCAGCCTGAGCTCCTATAATTCACCCCTCCACTTT
CDR3 protein: CASSLGSLSSYNSPLHF

D gene: TRBD2
V gene: TRBV7-9
J gene: TRBJ2-2
clone size: many
CDR3 DNA: TGTGCCAGCAGCTACCCCCGACTAGCGGGAGAGGGCGGGGAGCTGTTTTTT
CDR3 protein: CASSYPRLAGEGGELFF

D gene: TRBD1
V gene: TRBV2
J gene: TRBJ1-2
clone size: NA
CDR3 DNA: TGTGCCAGCAGTCTACAGGGGGAGTATGGCTACACCTTC
CDR3 protein: CASSLQGEYGYTF

D gene: TRBD1
V gene: TRBV29-1
J gene: TRBJ2-2
clone size: many
CDR3 DNA: TGCAGCGTTGAAGATGCGGGACAGGCTAAGAACACCGGGGAGCTGTTTTTT
CDR3 protein: CSVEDAGQAKNTGELFF

D gene: NA
V gene: TRBV11-3
J gene: TRBJ2-3
clone size: many
CDR3 DNA: TGTGCCAGCAGCTTAAAGGGAGGAGATACGCAGTATTTT
CDR3 protein: CASSLKGGDTQYF

D gene: NA
V gene: TRBV20-1
J gene: TRBJ2-7
clone size: many
CDR3 DNA: TGCAGTGCCCGGGGGGACAGGCAACCTGGCTACGAGCAGTACTTC
CDR3 protein: CSARGDRQPGYEQYF

D gene: TRBD2
V gene: TRBV7-6
J gene: TRBJ2-3
clone size: few
CDR3 DNA: TGTGCCAGCAGCTTAACGGCGGGAGGTGTCGCAGATACGCAGTATTTT
CDR3 protein: CASSLTAGGVADTQYF

D gene: NA
V gene: TRBV18
J gene: TRBJ1-1
clone size: NA
CDR3 DNA: TGTGCCAGCTCACCACTGCGCGGTGTTGGTATGAACACTGAAGCTTTCTTT
CDR3 protein: CASSPLRGVGMNTEAFF

D gene: NA
V gene: TRBV11-2
J gene: TRBJ1-2
clone size: few
CDR3 DNA: TGTGCCAGCAGCGGAGGGGTACGGGGCTATGGCTACACCTTC
CDR3 protein: CASSGGVRGYGYTF

D gene: NA
V gene: TRBV3-1
J gene: TRBJ1-1
clone size: few
CDR3 DNA: TGTGCCAGCAGCCAGAGGTACAGAGCCACTGAAGCTTTCTTT
CDR3 protein: CASSQRYRATEAFF